One T cell receptor beta chain is described in this entry. These data belong to a study of blood T cell repertoires in COVID-19. The overall study: Samples representing acute and convalescent COVID-19 were sourced from the United States, Italy and Spain.

Germline V CDR1 and CDR2: MDHEN, SYDVKM. The CDR3 has 11 amino acids. Trimming took 7 bases from V and 7 from J; bases not matched to a gene: 3. Original processing notes: Estimates of nucleated cell counts were drawn from the amplification of reference gene primers. TCRdb keeps only in-frame clones here, not all; method: immunoSEQ multiplex PCR. For V, J and clone size, that table is used; D and trimming come from the DNA. The sample carries 80,000 or so clones, around 81% recorded once. The chain uses TRBV28 and TRBJ1-2; 7 bases line up with TRBD1. The sequence was obtained from an elderly man with acute or convalescent COVID-19. Source material: peripheral blood. The chain's CDR3 is CASNYRGGYTF. As DNA, the CDR3 is TGTGCCAGCAATTACAGGGGTGGCTACACCTTC.